The 31 T cell receptor beta chains reported below all come from one sample, sequenced in a study of cytomegalovirus exposure and HLA in healthy donors. With 60 Vbeta and 13 Jbeta primers, the PCR was carried out. Repertoires were generated with immunoSEQ multiplex PCR, while TCRdb's copy carries only in-frame clones and drops some. The data show some 130,000 clones, about three quarters seen once. The sequenced sample consisted of PBMCs. Source of these receptors: a human donor in good health.

The chain carries TRBV18 and TRBJ1-2; D unresolved. This CDR3 has 16 residues. Between the trimmed V and J ends, which lost 3 bases and 4 bases, there was a span of 18 bases. Germline loops: CDR1 KGHSH, CDR2 LQKENI. The CDR3 coding sequence is TGTGCCAGCTCACCGGAGGCGCAACTAGCGGTCTATGGCTACACCTTC. Residues: CASSPEAQLAVYGYTF.

This chain joins TRBV19 and TRBJ2-7; 13 bases fit TRBD2. The trim removed 4 bases at V and 0 bases at J, leaving 3 bases unmatched. The CDR3 runs 16 residues. Germline assignment: CDR1 LNHDA and CDR2 SQIVND (reference sequence). The CDR3 DNA follows: TGTGCCAGTAGTACTACTAGCGGGGGGGCCTCCTACGAGCAGTACTTC. It yields the protein CASSTTSGGASYEQYF.

The chain uses TRBV7-2 and TRBJ1-2; 9 bases are shared with TRBD1. CDR3 length: 14 amino acids. V lost 3 bases and J lost 8; bases outside the gene matches: 7. Germline CDR1 reads SGHTA; CDR2 reads FQGNSA. The CDR3 reads CASSFFQTGGGYTF. CDR3 coding DNA: TGTGCCAGCAGCTTCTTTCAGACAGGGGGAGGCTACACCTTC.

The genes are TRBV5-5 and TRBJ1-2, with TRBD1 matching over 9 bases. CDR3 length equals 19 residues. Unmatched junction bases numbered 12, after V lost 0 bases and J lost 0 bases. Germline V gene sequence: CDR1 SGHKS, CDR2 YYEKEE (reference sequence). Here the CDR3 DNA reads TGTGCCAGCAGCTTGGCCCCCGGGACAGGGAATTCGGCTAACTATGGCTACACCTTC. Translated, it gives CASSLAPGTGNSANYGYTF. The full variable domain, in which reference TRBV5-5 and TRBJ1-2 provide the parts outside the CDR3, is DAGVTQSPTHLIKTRGQQVTLRCSPISGHKSVSWYQQVLGQGPQFIFQYYEKEERGRGNFPDRFSARQFPNYSSELNVNALLLGDSALYLCASSLAPGTGNSANYGYTFGSGTRLTVV.

Details on this clone: It is unclear where the CDR3 begins or ends on the DNA, so no DNA is shown, and the CDR3 is as TCRdb lists it. J is TRBJ2-1 and V is TRBV21-1; the listed D gene, TRBD2, was not tested against the DNA. TRBV21-1 is a known pseudogene. The CDR3 has 16 amino acids, counting both end residues. CDR3 residues: CASSKRGWGWGNEQFF.

The chain combines TRBV10-3 with TRBJ2-1, with TRBD2 matching over 10 bases. Trimming cost V 10 bases and J 3 bases; bases outside gene matches: 9. The CDR3 extends over 15 amino acids. Germline CDR1 is ENHRY and CDR2 is SYGVKD. The CDR3 here is CATTLAGEDYNEQFF. CDR3 DNA sequence: TGTGCCACCACGCTAGCGGGGGAAGACTACAATGAGCAGTTCTTC.

In its sample, this clone was seen once. The chain uses TRBV18 and TRBJ2-1; TRBD2 matches at 14 bases. Trimming at V came to 8 bases and at J to 6 bases, leaving 9 bases not matched to a gene. From germline, CDR1 is KGHSH and CDR2 LQKENI. The CDR3 is 16 residues long. CDR3 residues: CASARLAGGIPNEQFF. The CDR3 nucleotides read TGTGCCAGCGCGAGACTAGCGGGGGGGATACCCAATGAGCAGTTCTTC.

V and J are TRBV5-1 and TRBJ2-5, with D perhaps matching TRBD2 (6 bases). The germline V and J ends were trimmed by 3 bases and 2 bases, with 14 bases remaining between them. This CDR3 contains 15 residues. Germline values: CDR1 SGHRS, CDR2 YFSETQ. The CDR3 DNA reads TGCGCCAGCAGCTCTAACGGGGGAGAACAAGAGACCCAGTACTTC. Translating it yields CASSSNGGEQETQYF.

Only a few counts were recorded for this clone. The rearrangement joins TRBV6-5 to TRBJ2-7; D call uncertain. The V end lost 2 bases, the J end lost 5 bases, and 4 bases lay between the germline ends. The germline CDR1 and CDR2 sequences are MNHEY and SVGAGI. CDR3 length equals 11 residues. In DNA, the CDR3 is TGTGCCAGCAGTTACGGGCACGAGCAGTACTTC. This codes for CASSYGHEQYF.

The genes are TRBV13 and TRBJ2-2; D call uncertain. CDR1 and CDR2 (germline): PRHDT, FYEKMQ (reference sequence). Trimming left V 8 bases short and J 2 bases short, with 6 bases between. This CDR3 region has 12 residues. The CDR3 region has the DNA TGTGCCAGCCTCTCCAACACCGGGGAGCTGTTTTTT. This translates into CASLSNTGELFF.

The chain joins TRBV19 to TRBJ1-1, with a possible D match to TRBD1 (5 bases). The CDR3 spans 14 residues. Between the trimmed V and J ends, which lost 3 bases and 5 bases, there was a span of 13 bases. The V gene's germline CDR1 is LNHDA and CDR2 SQIVND (reference sequence). The CDR3 DNA reads as TGTGCCAGTAGTATGGCTGGGGCGGGGACTGAAGCTTTCTTT. This codes for CASSMAGAGTEAFF.

In this sample, this clone turned up a few times. The V call is TRBV6-1, the J call TRBJ1-1, with D perhaps TRBD1 (5 bases). The CDR3 has 12 amino acids. V shed 3 bases and J shed 10 bases, with 12 bases lying between them. Germline V gene data show CDR1 as MNHNS and CDR2 as SASEGT. CDR3 sequence reads: CASSDMQGVAFF. The CDR3, as DNA: TGTGCCAGCAGTGATATGCAGGGTGTAGCTTTCTTT.

This chain connects TRBV27 to TRBJ2-7; unclear D gene. Germline CDR1 is MNHEY and CDR2 is SMNVEV (reference sequence). V lost 8 bases and J lost 8, with 25 bases in between. CDR3 length equals 15 residues. The CDR3 DNA is TGTGCCAGCGGCTCACGCTGGGCCGCAGAGCTCAAGCAGTACTTC. Encoded protein: CASGSRWAAELKQYF.

J is TRBJ2-1 and V is TRBV27; TRBD2 is a possible D gene (5 bases). V lost 6 bases, J lost 7 bases, and 16 bases lay in between. Germline loops: CDR1 MNHEY, CDR2 SMNVEV (reference sequence). The CDR3 is 14 amino acids. The chain's CDR3 is CASRDLASVNEQFF. CDR3 bases: TGTGCCAGCAGGGATTTAGCGTCAGTTAATGAGCAGTTCTTC.

The V call is TRBV27, the J call TRBJ2-1; D is undetermined. Trimming stripped 3 bases from V and 8 bases from J, with 11 bases between. There are 13 residues in the CDR3. Germline-derived CDR1 and CDR2 are MNHEY and SMNVEV (reference sequence). The CDR3: CASSFLMADEQFF. CDR3 nucleotide sequence: TGTGCCAGCAGTTTTCTCATGGCTGATGAGCAGTTCTTC.

This rearrangement joins TRBV2 to TRBJ1-4; a possible D gene is TRBD1 (5 bases). V was clipped by 6 bases and J by 0 bases, with 14 bases between them. The CDR3 sequence is 16 residues long. Germline values: CDR1 SNHLY, CDR2 FYNNEI. CDR3: CASRLRGGATNEKLFF. The CDR3 DNA reads as TGTGCCAGCAGACTACGGGGGGGGGCAACTAATGAAAAACTGTTTTTT. The full variable domain, rest sourced from reference TRBV2 and TRBJ1-4, is EPEVTQTPSHQVTQMGQEVILRCVPISNHLYFYWYRQILGQKVEFLVSFYNNEISEKSEIFDDQFSVERPDGSNFTLKIRSTKLEDSAMYFCASRLRGGATNEKLFFGSGTQLSVL.

This chain links TRBV5-4 with TRBJ1-2, with 9 positions matching TRBD1. The length of the CDR3 is 16 residues. The germline V gene has CDR1 SGHNT and CDR2 YYREEE (reference sequence). Germline trimming cut 0 bases from V and 6 bases from J; bases unmatched to any gene: 9. CDR3 loop: CASSLGGQGRRDGYTF. The CDR3 DNA reads TGTGCCAGCAGCTTGGGGGGACAGGGCCGGAGGGATGGCTACACCTTC.

This clone was detected a few times. The CDR3 DNA follows: TGTGCCAGCAGTGAACGCGGTACCTACGAGCAGTACTTC. Its protein is CASSERGTYEQYF. The chain combines TRBV6-1 with TRBJ2-7; no firm D call. V gave up 2 bases and J gave up 2 bases, with 7 bases separating them. In germline, CDR1 is MNHNS, CDR2 SASEGT. The CDR3 contains 13 residues.

This chain connects TRBV7-4 to TRBJ1-6; 9 bases are shared with TRBD1. Per the germline V gene, CDR1 is SGHVT and CDR2 is SQSDAQ. The CDR3 has 15 residues. V dropped 0 bases and J dropped 14; count of bases not matched to a gene: 8. The CDR3 spells CASSLAQQGAVALHF. The CDR3 DNA follows: TGTGCCAGCAGCTTAGCGCAACAGGGGGCGGTGGCCCTCCACTTT.

V is TRBV27 and J is TRBJ2-7; possible D gene TRBD1, 6 bases. CDR3 size: 13 residues. V was pared by 6 bases and J by 2 bases, with 11 bases between. Germline CDR1 reads MNHEY; CDR2 reads SMNVEV (reference sequence). CDR3 bases: TGTGCCAGCAGCCACAGGGACACCTACGAGCAGTACTTC. This gives the protein CASSHRDTYEQYF.

This clone came up once. This chain connects TRBV27 to TRBJ2-1, with a weak D call TRBD2 (5 bases). The V gene's germline CDR1 is MNHEY and CDR2 SMNVEV (reference sequence). Between the trimmed V and J ends, which lost 3 bases and 0 bases, there was a span of 12 bases. The length of the CDR3 is 16 residues. The CDR3 spells CASSFSLAVSYNEQFF. The CDR3 DNA sequence: TGTGCCAGCAGTTTTTCTCTAGCCGTCTCCTACAATGAGCAGTTCTTC.

The chain links TRBV6-1 to TRBJ1-3; 7 nucleotides match TRBD1. The junction had 7 bases not matched to a gene; V was cut back by 8 bases and J by 0 bases. CDR3 length: 15 residues. Germline lookup yields CDR1 MNHNS and CDR2 SASEGT. CDR3 DNA: TGTGCCAGCGTGGGGACAGCCTACTCTGGAAACACCATATATTTT. Translated: CASVGTAYSGNTIYF.

In DNA, the CDR3 is TGTGCCAGCAGCCCCCCCGCAGGGGGCTTGCACGAGCAGTACTTC. Translating it yields CASSPPAGGLHEQYF. The chain couples TRBV13 to TRBJ2-5, with 8 bases identical to TRBD1. The end of the DNA is better explained by TRBJ2-7, so the J call may be wrong. Germline CDR1 and CDR2: PRHDT and FYEKMQ (reference sequence). CDR3 length: 15 residues.

This clone showed up just once. The rearrangement uses TRBV5-1 and TRBJ2-3; 8 bases map to TRBD1. The CDR3 sequence is 16 residues long. The J segment lost 5 bases and the V segment lost 4 bases, leaving 12 bases of the junction unmatched. CDR1 and CDR2 from the germline V gene are SGHRS and YFSETQ. The CDR3 DNA sequence: TGCGCCAGCAGCCCCGACGGACAGGGCGGAAGAGATACGCAGTATTTT. Its translation is CASSPDGQGGRDTQYF.

Only one count was recorded for this clone. This chain links TRBV28 with TRBJ2-1; D uncertain. The germline CDR1 and CDR2 sequences are MDHEN and SYDVKM. Deletions cut 4 bases from V and 3 bases from J, with 13 bases between. The CDR3 runs 15 residues. The chain's CDR3 is CASSSGGVDYNEQFF. CDR3 nucleotides: TGTGCCAGCAGTTCCGGCGGCGTCGACTACAATGAGCAGTTCTTC.

Regarding this clone: The junction and the germline gene differ at one end; a read error may be behind it. The sample has other DNA sequences that encode this CDR3 too. The genes are TRBV7-6 and TRBJ1-6, with no clear D. Germline V CDR1 and CDR2: SGHVS, FNYEAQ. This CDR3 contains 14 residues. This chain's CDR3 is CASSSGFNSSPLHF. The DNA of the CDR3 is TGCGCCAGCAGCTCGGGATTCAATAGTTCACCCCTCCACTTT. The entire variable domain, with the rest obtained from reference TRBV7-6 and TRBJ1-6, is as follows: GAGVSQSPRYKVTKRGQDVALRCDPISGHVSLYWYRQALGQGPEFLTYFNYEAQQDKSGLPNDRFSAERPEGSISTLTIQRTEQRDSAMYRCASSSGFNSSPLHFGNGTRLTVT.

The chain is built from TRBV7-2 and TRBJ2-1; 9 bases agree with TRBD2. This CDR3 is 15 amino acids long. The V gene's germline CDR1 is SGHTA and CDR2 FQGNSA. Trimming cost V 6 bases and J 4 bases; bases outside gene matches: 7. The CDR3 DNA reads as TGTGCCAGCAGTCCGGCGGGGGGGCCATACAATGAGCAGTTCTTC. Residues: CASSPAGGPYNEQFF.

This clone turned up a few times. The chain links TRBV5-6 to TRBJ2-7; D remains unclear. Trimming removed 3 bases at V and 0 bases at J, with 4 bases between. Germline V gene lookup returns CDR1 SGHDT and CDR2 YYEEEE. The CDR3 contains 12 residues. CDR3 sequence reads: CASSSSSYEQYF. For the CDR3, the DNA is TGTGCCAGCAGCTCCAGCTCCTACGAGCAGTACTTC.

The gene calls are TRBV5-1 and TRBJ2-1; 8 bases align to TRBD2. CDR1 is SGHRS and CDR2 is YFSETQ in the germline V gene. The CDR3 runs to 17 residues. Germline trimming cut 0 bases from V and 1 base from J; bases unmatched to any gene: 6. CDR3 in DNA: TGCGCCAGCAGCTTGGGAACGGGGGGGCAGTCCTACAATGAGCAGTTCTTC. It is translated as CASSLGTGGQSYNEQFF.

The table lists this clone with a count of one. The genes are TRBV5-1 and TRBJ2-6; 10 bases match TRBD2. Germline CDR1 SGHRS, CDR2 YFSETQ. J was trimmed by 1 base and V by 4 bases; bases with no gene match: 11. The CDR3 covers 19 residues. The CDR3 here is CASSDPLAGGRSGANVLTF. The CDR3 DNA reads as TGCGCCAGCAGCGACCCCTTAGCGGGGGGCCGGTCTGGGGCCAACGTCCTGACTTTC.

This clone was detected a few times. The chain has TRBV6-1 and TRBJ1-2, with a weak D call TRBD1 (6 bases). V lost 7 bases and J 4 bases, leaving 19 bases between the germline ends. There are 15 residues in the CDR3. Germline V gene lookup returns CDR1 MNHNS and CDR2 SASEGT. CDR3 bases: TGTGCCAGCATTAGTGGGGGGGCATCAGGCTATGGCTACACCTTC. Amino acid sequence: CASISGGASGYGYTF.